Presented here are 16 T cell receptor beta chains from one specimen sequenced in a study of T cell changes during pregnancy in multiple sclerosis. TCRdb keeps only in-frame clones here, not all; method: immunoSEQ multiplex PCR. Counted here are some 40,000 clones, 90% to 95% occurring once; the ten biggest clones make up about 8.9%. This specimen consisted of CD8+ T cells from peripheral blood mononuclear cells, obtained in the third trimester of pregnancy. Receptors originate from a female donor with multiple sclerosis, enrolled in a pregnancy study.

The chain joins TRBV19 to TRBJ1-2; D perhaps matches TRBD1 (6 bases). The germline CDR1 and CDR2 sequences are LNHDA and SQIVND (reference sequence). The CDR3 is 16 residues long. V was shortened by 5 bases and J by 5 bases, with 21 bases between the two germline ends. The CDR3 reads CASSYGTGWGWYGYTF. The CDR3 DNA is TGTGCCAGTAGTTACGGCACAGGGTGGGGGTGGTATGGCTACACCTTC.

The chain recombines TRBV5-5 with TRBJ2-7; possible D gene TRBD2, 6 bases. The V gene's germline CDR1 is SGHKS and CDR2 YYEKEE (reference sequence). The germline V and J ends were trimmed by 1 base and 3 bases, with 11 bases remaining between them. The CDR3 is made up of 14 amino acids. The chain's CDR3 is CASSLSGDNYEQYF. In nucleotides, the CDR3 is TGTGCCAGCAGCTTGTCGGGGGATAACTACGAGCAGTACTTC.

This clone was recorded a few times. J is TRBJ1-1 and V is TRBV9, with 10 bases fitting TRBD1. The V and J ends lost 3 bases and 2 bases, in that order; junction bases with no gene match: 1. CDR1 is SGDLS, CDR2 YYNGEE, per germline. The CDR3 is 14 residues long. The CDR3 nucleotides are TGTGCCAGCAGCGGGACAGGGGGTAACACTGAAGCTTTCTTT. Encoded protein: CASSGTGGNTEAFF.

The chain links TRBV28 to TRBJ1-4, with 9 nucleotides matching TRBD1. The CDR3 loop spans 16 amino acids. Trimming took 6 bases from V and 5 from J; bases not matched to a gene: 10. In germline, CDR1 is MDHEN, CDR2 SYDVKM. CDR3 bases: TGTGCCAGCAGCGGACAGGGGCCGAAACAGAATGAAAAACTGTTTTTT. Its translation is CASSGQGPKQNEKLFF.

V and J are TRBV5-8 and TRBJ2-5; D perhaps matches TRBD2 (5 bases). CDR3 length equals 14 residues. Trimming took off 1 base at V and 4 bases at J, with 11 bases between the two ends. The germline gives CDR1 SGHTS, CDR2 YDEGEE. The chain's CDR3 is CASSLTTRIETQYF. The CDR3 coding sequence is TGTGCCAGCAGCTTGACTACTAGAATAGAGACCCAGTACTTC.

The gene calls are TRBV19 and TRBJ1-2, with D possibly TRBD1 on 6 matching bases. CDR1 is LNHDA and CDR2 is SQIVND in the germline V gene (reference sequence). V was shortened by 8 bases and J by 8 bases, with 15 bases between the two germline ends. The CDR3 runs 12 residues. In DNA, the CDR3 is TGTGCCAGTGCCCTAGGGGGATTAGGCTACACCTTC. It yields the protein CASALGGLGYTF.

Only one count was recorded for this clone. V gene TRBV5-1 combines with J gene TRBJ1-2, with TRBD1 as a possible D gene (6 bases). This CDR3 has 16 residues. CDR1 SGHRS and CDR2 YFSETQ come from the germline V gene. With 4 bases removed from V and 4 bases from J, the gap between germline ends came to 20 bases. The CDR3 region is CASSRRGEGVIYGYTF. CDR3 sequence (DNA): TGCGCCAGCAGCCGGCGAGGGGAGGGGGTTATCTATGGCTACACCTTC.

This clone was recorded only once. J is TRBJ2-1 and V is TRBV14; maybe TRBD2 (7 bases). The CDR3 loop spans 15 amino acids. Germline V CDR1 and CDR2: SGHDN, FVKESK. V shed 4 bases and J shed 5 bases, with 15 bases lying between them. The CDR3 reads CASSLLMGGHNEQFF. CDR3 in DNA: TGTGCCAGCAGCCTCCTGATGGGGGGGCACAATGAGCAGTTCTTC.

The chain combines TRBV2 with TRBJ1-1; D not resolved. The V and J ends lost 9 bases and 5 bases respectively, with 13 bases between them. CDR1 is SNHLY, CDR2 FYNNEI, per germline. CDR3 length equals 12 residues. The CDR3 reads CARRNSLTEAFF. In DNA form, the CDR3 reads TGTGCCAGGCGTAACTCCTTAACTGAAGCTTTCTTT.

This sequence joins TRBV5-1 and TRBJ2-1; 9 nucleotides line up with TRBD2. Germline CDR1 reads SGHRS; CDR2 reads YFSETQ. The J segment lost 8 bases and the V segment lost 7 bases, leaving 13 bases of the junction unmatched. This CDR3 has 15 residues. CDR3 region: CASARVAGVRDEQFF. For the CDR3, the DNA is TGCGCCAGCGCAAGGGTAGCGGGGGTGAGGGATGAGCAGTTCTTC.

The chain employs TRBV6-1 and TRBJ2-7; tentative D call: TRBD1 (6 bases). Germline CDR1 reads MNHNS; CDR2 reads SASEGT. Trimming pared 7 bases from V and 5 bases from J, leaving 15 bases between. CDR3 size: 13 residues. Written as DNA, the CDR3 is TGTGCCAGCACCTCGTCGGACAGCCACGAGCAGTACTTC. It is translated as CASTSSDSHEQYF.

The chain employs TRBV6-1 and TRBJ2-3; D remains ambiguous. V lost 7 bases, J lost 0 bases, and 8 bases lay in between. CDR3 length: 13 residues. Looked up from germline, CDR1 is MNHNS and CDR2 is SASEGT. In DNA, the CDR3 is TGTGCCAGCAATCCCCCTAGCACAGATACGCAGTATTTT. This translates into CASNPPSTDTQYF.

This chain joins TRBV6-5 and TRBJ2-3; D call uncertain. The V end lost 6 bases, the J end lost 3 bases, and 16 bases lay between the germline ends. The germline V gene has CDR1 MNHEY and CDR2 SVGAGI. The CDR3 is 15 amino acids. As DNA, the CDR3 is TGTGCCAGCAGCCCCGCTCCCGCTAGAACAGATACGCAGTATTTT. It specifies CASSPAPARTDTQYF.

J is TRBJ2-3 and V is TRBV25-1, with a tentative D call TRBD1 (6 bases). V dropped 8 bases and J dropped 1 base, with 19 bases sitting between them. The CDR3 runs to 16 residues. Germline V gives CDR1 MGHDK, CDR2 SYGVNS. The CDR3 is CASVKVGAGGTDTQYF. For the CDR3, the DNA is TGTGCCAGCGTTAAGGTGGGGGCAGGAGGCACAGATACGCAGTATTTT.

This chain uses TRBV2 with TRBJ1-4; D gene uncertain. Germline CDR1 reads SNHLY; CDR2 reads FYNNEI. The CDR3 is made up of 13 amino acids. V was trimmed by 4 bases and J by 8 bases, leaving 11 bases between them. This CDR3 reads CASSVEGFEKLFF. The CDR3 DNA sequence: TGTGCCAGCAGTGTTGAGGGATTCGAAAAACTGTTTTTT.

J is TRBJ2-1 and V is TRBV6-6, with D maybe TRBD2 (5 bases). CDR3 size: 15 residues. V lost 6 bases and J 1 base, leaving 13 bases between the germline ends. Germline CDR1 and CDR2: MNHNY and SVGAGI (reference sequence). CDR3 DNA sequence: TGTGCCAGCAGCGCCCAGGAGGTGTCCTACAATGAGCAGTTCTTC. Its protein product is CASSAQEVSYNEQFF.